Listed here are 29 T cell receptor beta chains from one sample, sequenced in a study of T cell responses to AZD1222 COVID-19 vaccine. Assay: immunoSEQ multiplex PCR; the TCRdb copy retains only in-frame clones and omits some. The sample shows some 120,000 clones, roughly nine tenths of them seen only once. Sample: peripheral blood, taken 28 days after the second AZD1222 dose. The receptors shown here come from an adult who received the AZD1222 COVID-19 vaccine.

This sequence joins TRBV10-3 and TRBJ1-2, with 12 bases matching TRBD1. Unmatched junction bases numbered 9, after V lost 2 bases and J lost 8 bases. The V gene's germline CDR1 is ENHRY and CDR2 SYGVKD. The CDR3 is 16 residues long. This CDR3 reads CAISETGTGGDRGYTF. CDR3 in DNA: TGTGCCATCAGTGAGACCGGGACAGGGGGCGATAGGGGCTACACCTTC.

This CDR3 is CASSEAGLAGSTDTQYF. The DNA for the CDR3 is TGTGCCAGCAGTGAAGCCGGACTAGCGGGGAGCACAGATACGCAGTATTTT. The gene calls are TRBV2 and TRBJ2-3; 12 bases are a match to TRBD2. The CDR3 is 17 amino acids. Germline V gene lookup returns CDR1 SNHLY and CDR2 FYNNEI. The ends lost 0 bases at V and 0 bases at J; junction bases unmatched: 1.

This rearrangement joins TRBV6-6 to TRBJ1-1; D call uncertain. This CDR3 is built from 15 residues. Trimming shortened V by 2 bases and J by 1 base, and 11 bases separated the two germline ends. Germline V gene sequence: CDR1 MNHNY, CDR2 SVGAGI (reference sequence). The CDR3 nucleotides are TGTGCCAGCAGTTACCCCCGAACAGCGAACACTGAAGCTTTCTTT. Its translation: CASSYPRTANTEAFF.

The rearrangement uses TRBV4-2 and TRBJ2-1; 8 bases fit TRBD2. The CDR3 totals 18 residues. V trimming: 0 bases; J trimming: 8 bases; junction bases outside the gene matches: 15. Germline lookup yields CDR1 LGHNA and CDR2 YNFKEQ. The CDR3 coding sequence is TGTGCCAGCAGCCAAGATTACTCCGGGAGGGCCCTTCTATATGAGCAGTTCTTC. This encodes CASSQDYSGRALLYEQFF.

This chain joins TRBV5-8 and TRBJ2-1; tentatively, D is TRBD1 or TRBD2 (5 bases each). Germline CDR1 reads SGHTS; CDR2 reads YDEGEE. The CDR3 consists of 17 residues. Trimming removed 4 bases at V and 8 bases at J, with 25 bases between. CDR3 sequence: CASSPSRDLHRVHEQFF. CDR3 bases: TGTGCCAGCAGCCCGTCCCGGGACCTGCACCGAGTTCATGAGCAGTTCTTC. Drawing the rest from reference TRBV5-8 and TRBJ2-1, the complete variable domain is EAGVTQSPTHLIKTRGQQATLRCSPISGHTSVYWYQQALGLGLQFLLWYDEGEERNRGNFPPRFSGRQFPNYSSELNVNALELEDSALYLCASSPSRDLHRVHEQFFGPGTRLTVL.

The chain uses TRBV19 and TRBJ2-5; 7 bases are a match to TRBD1. There are 15 residues in the CDR3. From germline, CDR1 is LNHDA and CDR2 SQIVND (reference sequence). V trimming: 8 bases; J trimming: 4 bases; junction bases outside the gene matches: 13. The CDR3 sequence: CASGGRGSFPETQYF. The CDR3 region has the DNA TGTGCCAGTGGCGGCAGGGGGTCTTTCCCAGAGACCCAGTACTTC.

Here the CDR3 DNA reads TGTGCCAGCTCACCGCAAGGGTCGGTCTACAATGAGCAGTTCTTC. Protein: CASSPQGSVYNEQFF. The chain uses TRBV18 and TRBJ2-1; D remains ambiguous. Germline values: CDR1 KGHSH, CDR2 LQKENI. The CDR3 covers 15 residues. V shed 3 bases and J shed 3 bases, with 12 bases lying between them. Together with reference TRBV18 and TRBJ2-1, the CDR3 gives the full variable domain: NAGVMQNPRHLVRRRGQEARLRCSPMKGHSHVYWYRQLPEEGLKFMVYLQKENIIDESGMPKERFSAEFPKEGPSILRIQQVVRGDSAAYFCASSPQGSVYNEQFFGPGTRLTVL.

The rearrangement joins TRBV28 to TRBJ2-7; D might be TRBD2 (6 bases). Germline lookup yields CDR1 MDHEN and CDR2 SYDVKM. V was trimmed by 6 bases and J by 2 bases, leaving 20 bases between them. CDR3 size: 16 residues. The CDR3 sequence: CASSPPWGRIPYEQYF. CDR3 bases: TGTGCCAGCAGCCCCCCGTGGGGGAGGATCCCCTACGAGCAGTACTTC.

This chain links TRBV28 with TRBJ1-2; TRBD1 matches at 7 bases. The V gene's germline CDR1 is MDHEN and CDR2 SYDVKM. The CDR3 is 13 residues long. V was clipped by 6 bases and J by 5 bases; unmatched bases: 6. As DNA, the CDR3 is TGTGCCAGCAGATCGGGACAGAGGTATGGCTACACCTTC. Its protein product is CASRSGQRYGYTF.

The V and J genes are TRBV5-8 and TRBJ2-1, with D uncertain. The CDR3 loop spans 12 amino acids. Germline loops: CDR1 SGHTS, CDR2 YDEGEE. Trimming removed 3 bases at V and 9 bases at J, with 10 bases between. CDR3 nucleotide sequence: TGTGCCAGCAGCTCCCGGCCCCTTGAGCAGTTCTTC. Its protein is CASSSRPLEQFF.

CDR3 sequence reads: CASSVGSGGELFF. CDR3 in DNA: TGTGCCAGCAGCGTAGGGTCGGGGGGGGAGCTGTTTTTT. J is TRBJ2-2 and V is TRBV9; D is perhaps TRBD2 (5 bases). The V end was cut by 0 bases, the J end by 8 bases, with 8 bases between. The CDR3 sequence is 13 residues long. The germline CDR1 and CDR2 sequences are SGDLS and YYNGEE.

The rearrangement uses TRBV5-1 and TRBJ1-5, with D possibly matching TRBD1 (5 bases). CDR1 and CDR2 from the germline V gene are SGHRS and YFSETQ. With 0 bases removed from V and 1 base from J, the gap between germline ends came to 8 bases. The CDR3 loop spans 15 amino acids. The CDR3 is CASSLGGTSNQPQHF. The CDR3 region has the DNA TGCGCCAGCAGCTTGGGGGGGACGAGCAATCAGCCCCAGCATTTT. Complete variable domain (other parts from reference TRBV5-1 and TRBJ1-5): KAGVTQTPRYLIKTRGQQVTLSCSPISGHRSVSWYQQTPGQGLQFLFEYFSETQRNKGNFPGRFSGRQFSNSRSEMNVSTLELGDSALYLCASSLGGTSNQPQHFGDGTRLSIL.

This clone has only one observation. The chain carries TRBV27 and TRBJ1-1; no definite D call. The V end lost 7 bases, the J end lost 5 bases, and 17 bases lay between the germline ends. Germline-derived CDR1 and CDR2 are MNHEY and SMNVEV (reference sequence). This CDR3 contains 14 residues. DNA of the CDR3: TGTGCCAGCAACCAAGGCAACACGGGAACTGAAGCTTTCTTT. It codes for CASNQGNTGTEAFF.

This clone was found once. V is TRBV20-1 and J is TRBJ2-1; 8 nucleotides align to TRBD2. Germline V lookup: CDR1 DFQATT, CDR2 SNEGSKA (reference sequence). The ends lost 3 bases at V and 9 bases at J; junction bases unmatched: 10. This CDR3 contains 14 residues. The CDR3 region is CSASEAGDKVEQFF. CDR3 in DNA: TGCAGTGCTAGTGAAGCGGGAGATAAGGTTGAGCAGTTCTTC.

V gene TRBV6-6 combines with J gene TRBJ1-2; maybe TRBD1 (5 bases). The CDR3 covers 16 residues. Trimming removed 3 bases at V and 4 bases at J, with 18 bases between. Germline loops: CDR1 MNHNY, CDR2 SVGAGI (reference sequence). In DNA, the CDR3 is TGTGCCAGCAGTTATAGGGGAGAAGTAGTAAGCTATGGCTACACCTTC. It translates to CASSYRGEVVSYGYTF.

This clone was observed a single time. The gene calls are TRBV5-4 and TRBJ2-1; D remains ambiguous. The CDR3 consists of 12 residues. Trimming removed 0 bases at V and 6 bases at J, with 4 bases between. The germline CDR1 and CDR2 sequences are SGHNT and YYREEE (reference sequence). The CDR3 is CASSLGGNEQFF. The CDR3, as DNA: TGTGCCAGCAGCTTGGGGGGCAATGAGCAGTTCTTC.

The CDR3 bases are TGTGCCAGCTCACCCGGAGGGTCCGGGACGCAGTATTTT. Protein: CASSPGGSGTQYF. The chain joins TRBV7-3 to TRBJ2-3, with D maybe TRBD2 (6 bases). This CDR3 region has 13 residues. The germline V gene encodes CDR1 SGHTA and CDR2 FQGTGA. The germline V and J ends were trimmed by 8 bases and 9 bases, with 18 bases remaining between them.

This rearrangement joins TRBV5-6 to TRBJ2-7; 10 bases are shared with TRBD1. J gave up 7 bases and V 3 bases, and 4 bases lay outside the gene matches. The CDR3 runs to 13 residues. CDR1 is SGHDT and CDR2 is YYEEEE in the germline V gene. The CDR3 loop is CASSSPGQGEQYF. The CDR3 region has the DNA TGTGCCAGCAGCTCCCCGGGACAGGGGGAGCAGTACTTC.

This chain links TRBV7-2 with TRBJ2-1; TRBD2 matches at 7 bases. This CDR3 is 16 amino acids long. The J segment lost 7 bases and the V segment lost 3 bases, leaving 12 bases of the junction unmatched. Germline-derived CDR1 and CDR2 are SGHTA and FQGNSA. CDR3 in amino acids: CASSLTSQRGSNEQFF. The CDR3 nucleotides read TGTGCCAGCAGCTTGACGTCCCAGCGGGGCTCGAATGAGCAGTTCTTC.

V and J are TRBV10-3 and TRBJ2-5; D perhaps matches TRBD2 (6 bases). Germline V gene sequence: CDR1 ENHRY, CDR2 SYGVKD. Trimming pared 11 bases from V and 0 bases from J, leaving 16 bases between. The CDR3 covers 14 residues. The CDR3 reads CAHAPGRDQETQYF. CDR3 DNA sequence: TGTGCCCACGCCCCCGGGAGAGACCAAGAGACCCAGTACTTC.

The rearrangement joins TRBV27 to TRBJ2-5; D may be TRBD2 (6 bases). CDR1 MNHEY and CDR2 SMNVEV come from the germline V gene (reference sequence). This CDR3 is built from 14 residues. V lost 5 bases and J lost 4, with 14 bases in between. CDR3 sequence (DNA): TGTGCCAGCAGTCCAAGAGCGGGCAGAGAGACCCAGTACTTC. Its protein product is CASSPRAGRETQYF.

V and J are TRBV10-3 and TRBJ1-4; 7 bases line up with TRBD1. The CDR3 is 15 residues long. Looked up from germline, CDR1 is ENHRY and CDR2 is SYGVKD. The V segment lost 0 bases and the J segment 4 bases; nucleotides outside the gene matches: 2. The CDR3 nucleotides read TGTGCCATCAGTGAGTCGAGGGACAGTAATGAAAAACTGTTTTTT. It specifies CAISESRDSNEKLFF.

This clone occurred a few times. The chain has TRBV28 and TRBJ1-1, with unresolved D. CDR1 MDHEN and CDR2 SYDVKM come from the germline V gene. This CDR3 comprises 14 residues. The V end was cut by 2 bases, the J end by 8 bases, with 15 bases between. CDR3 DNA: TGTGCCAGCAGTTTAGGGAATCTCCTAGCCGAAGCTTTCTTT. It encodes CASSLGNLLAEAFF.

The CDR3 is CARKPKGTPYEQYF. The CDR3 DNA follows: TGTGCCAGAAAACCCAAGGGGACACCCTACGAGCAGTACTTC. The gene calls are TRBV9 and TRBJ2-7, with TRBD1 as a possible D gene (6 bases). The germline CDR1 and CDR2 sequences are SGDLS and YYNGEE. Trimming took 8 bases from V and 2 from J, leaving 17 bases between them. There are 14 residues in the CDR3.

This chain links TRBV30 with TRBJ2-7; 8 bases line up with TRBD2. Per the germline V gene, CDR1 is GTSNPN and CDR2 is SVGIG (reference sequence). The junction had 9 bases not matched to a gene; V was cut back by 5 bases and J by 3 bases. This CDR3 region has 14 residues. The CDR3 spells CAWQGTSRVYEQYF. In DNA, the CDR3 is TGTGCCTGGCAGGGGACTAGTAGGGTCTACGAGCAGTACTTC.

The DNA for the CDR3 is TGCGCCAGCAGCCAAGGTGGGGTCGTAGGCGGGGAGCAGTACTTC. As protein: CASSQGGVVGGEQYF. The chain combines TRBV4-1 with TRBJ2-7, with D possibly TRBD2 on 5 matching bases. Trimming shortened V by 1 base and J by 7 bases, and 17 bases separated the two germline ends. CDR3 length: 15 amino acids. Germline CDR1 reads MGHRA; CDR2 reads YSYEKL.

The chain is built from TRBV24-1 and TRBJ2-1; a possible D gene is TRBD2 (5 bases). Germline CDR1 KGHDR, CDR2 SFDVKD. The CDR3 extends over 14 amino acids. Deletions cut 1 base from V and 7 bases from J, with 10 bases between. The CDR3 is CATSDFGRGNEQFF. CDR3 nucleotides: TGTGCCACCAGTGATTTTGGGAGAGGTAATGAGCAGTTCTTC.

This chain connects TRBV2 to TRBJ1-5; 9 nucleotides line up with TRBD1. Germline assignment: CDR1 SNHLY and CDR2 FYNNEI. The CDR3 is 16 amino acids. J was trimmed by 1 base and V by 5 bases; bases with no gene match: 6. The CDR3 is CASSSWGQGSNQPQHF. The CDR3 DNA reads as TGTGCCAGCAGTAGTTGGGGACAGGGCAGCAATCAGCCCCAGCATTTT.

The chain combines TRBV2 with TRBJ1-2; D ambiguous. Germline lookup yields CDR1 SNHLY and CDR2 FYNNEI. CDR3 length: 12 residues. With 4 bases removed from V and 7 bases from J, the gap between germline ends came to 10 bases. The CDR3 region has the DNA TGTGCCAGCAGTGGGGCTGCAGGTGGCTACACCTTC. It is translated as CASSGAAGGYTF.